This T cell receptor beta chain was retrieved from a study of PD-L1 blockade in urothelial cancer. About the research overall: Median blood clonality was roughly 0.074, with around 83,000 unique TCRs. Overall study findings and caveats: Tumor-associated clones in the blood of durable-benefit patients grew more at 3 weeks.

Each PCR had synthetic TCR analog templates added to it as a spike-in. The assay was immunoSEQ multiplex PCR, and TCRdb's table has in-frame clones only and misses some. The top ten clones hold 3.5% to 5.5% of a sample with tens of thousands of clones, roughly 90% of them seen once. Note on this clone: Its antigen is currently unknown.

Noted time point: pretreatment peripheral blood. Trimming pared 4 bases from V and 8 bases from J, leaving 16 bases between. Germline V CDR1 and CDR2: MNHNS, SASEGT. This CDR3 is built from 14 residues. The specimen comprised PBMCs, sampled around atezolizumab (anti-PD-L1) treatment. The TCR was taken from a man between 70 and 80 years old with urothelial cancer. The chain links TRBV6-1 to TRBJ2-3; D perhaps matches TRBD2 (6 bases). CDR3 DNA sequence: TGTGCCAGCAGTGCCTCGGGACTCCCAGGTACGCAGTATTTT. Protein: CASSASGLPGTQYF.